The clone carrying this T cell receptor beta chain was seen only a few times. Its antigen is unknown. The data are from a study of post-analysis software for immune sequencing data. Study-level results: Relative to controls, patients had several TRBV segments at higher frequency, with TRBV5-6, TRBV5-1 and TRBV20-1 among these. When compared against controls, multiple sclerosis patients showed significantly lower normalized Chao1 diversity. Co-batched samples clustered tightly together by F measure.

Germline CDR1 and CDR2: SGDLS and YYNGEE. The CDR3 is made up of 14 amino acids. Trimming took off 3 bases at V and 0 bases at J, with 7 bases between the two ends. cDNA libraries of TCR beta carried unique molecular identifiers. T cells, roughly 0.95 to 10 million of them, yielded approximately 500,000 cDNA molecules. Each CDR3 protein is one row after TCRdb ran MiXCR on the PCR reads. The sample includes 750,000 to 950,000 distinct CDR3 sequences, roughly 50% of them seen just once. What was sequenced was blood. The gene calls are TRBV9 and TRBJ2-1; the D gene could be TRBD1 or TRBD2 (5 bases each). The TCR originated in a girl under 18 with multiple sclerosis. The CDR3 bases are TGTGCCAGCAGCGGTGGGGGCTCCTACAATGAGCAGTTCTTC. Its protein is CASSGGGSYNEQFF.